This passage covers 10 T cell receptor beta chains from one sample sequenced in a study of CD8+CD57+ T cells in acquired aplastic anemia. Investigators profiled TCR beta VDJ and CDR3 from genomic DNA template. MiXCR, run by TCRdb on the reads, gives a single entry per CDR3 protein. Among some 280,000 distinct CDR3 sequences, 45% to 65% were seen once, and the ten largest hold under 8.5%. Input material: sorted CD4+, CD8+, or CD8+CD57+ T cells (not recorded which) from PBMCs. These receptors came from a human donor with severe aplastic anemia or a healthy control (not recorded which).

V usage is TRBV19 and J usage is TRBJ1-2, with D uncertain. There are 13 residues in the CDR3. Germline CDR1 and CDR2: LNHDA and SQIVND (reference sequence). The germline V and J ends were trimmed by 7 bases and 3 bases, with 12 bases remaining between them. The CDR3 nucleotides are TGTGCCAGTATGGCGACACTATACTATGGCTACACCTTC. This translates into CASMATLYYGYTF.

This chain joins TRBV5-1 and TRBJ1-6; 8 bases are shared with TRBD1. Per germline, CDR1 SGHRS and CDR2 YFSETQ. The CDR3 is 13 residues long. J was trimmed by 14 bases and V by 0 bases; bases with no gene match: 4. Here the CDR3 DNA reads TGCGCCAGCAGCTTGGCGGGGACAGGAGCCCTCCACTTT. Translated: CASSLAGTGALHF.

The chain combines TRBV7-2 with TRBJ2-1; 9 bases are shared with TRBD2. Germline V gene sequence: CDR1 SGHTA, CDR2 FQGNSA. Losses at the gene ends were 5 bases for V and 7 bases for J; bases not matched to a gene: 6. This CDR3 has 14 amino acids. The CDR3 DNA sequence: TGTGCCAGCAGCGGAGCGGGGGGTTGGAATGAGCAGTTCTTC. Translating it yields CASSGAGGWNEQFF. Based on the CDR3 plus reference TRBV7-2 and TRBJ2-1, the full variable domain is GAGVSQSPSNKVTEKGKDVELRCDPISGHTALYWYRQSLGQGLEFLIYFQGNSAPDKSGLPSDRFSAERTGGSVSTLTIQRTQQEDSAVYLCASSGAGGWNEQFFGPGTRLTVL.

This clonotype showed up many times. The chain employs TRBV24-1 and TRBJ2-5, with D possibly being TRBD1 (5 bases). This CDR3 comprises 14 residues. CDR1 is KGHDR, CDR2 SFDVKD, per germline. Trimming removed 1 base at V and 3 bases at J, with 8 bases between. CDR3 sequence reads: CATSDFRTKETQYF. In DNA form, the CDR3 reads TGTGCCACCAGTGATTTTAGGACAAAAGAGACCCAGTACTTC.

A single count supports this clonotype. The chain joins TRBV7-6 to TRBJ1-4, with a tentative D call TRBD1 (5 bases). The CDR3 totals 15 residues. Germline V gives CDR1 SGHVS, CDR2 FNYEAQ. Trimming left V 0 bases short and J 8 bases short, with 13 bases between. The CDR3 bases are TGTGCCAGCAGCTTAGCGGGGCCTAGTTGGGAAAAACTGTTTTTT. This gives the protein CASSLAGPSWEKLFF.

A note on this clonotype: The CDR3 does not end in the conserved phenylalanine or tryptophan, so this is likely a read error. The V call is TRBV24-1, the J call TRBJ2-3, with D maybe TRBD2 (6 bases). This CDR3 contains 12 residues. V was shortened by 9 bases and J by 0 bases, with 6 bases between the two germline ends. Germline CDR1 and CDR2: KGHDR and SFDVKD. The CDR3 reads CATGTSTDTQYL. The CDR3 region has the DNA TGTGCCACCGGGACTAGCACAGATACGCAGTATCTT.

CDR3 sequence (DNA): TGTGCCAGCAGCGGCCAGACTAGCGGGAGGGCCCACACCGGGGAGCTGTTTTTT. It translates to CASSGQTSGRAHTGELFF. The chain couples TRBV7-9 to TRBJ2-2; TRBD2 matches 14 bases. The ends lost 5 bases at V and 3 bases at J; junction bases unmatched: 8. The CDR3 covers 18 residues. Germline assignment: CDR1 SEHNR and CDR2 FQNEAQ (reference sequence).

This chain links TRBV2 with TRBJ1-5, with 12 nucleotides matching TRBD1. Germline-derived CDR1 and CDR2 are SNHLY and FYNNEI. The V segment lost 3 bases and the J segment 6 bases; nucleotides outside the gene matches: 3. CDR3 length: 15 amino acids. The CDR3 DNA sequence: TGTGCCAGCAGTGAGGGACAGGGGGCGCGTCAGCCCCAGCATTTT. Translated: CASSEGQGARQPQHF.

The J gene is TRBJ1-1, the V gene TRBV7-9, with 8 bases that match TRBD1. V trimming: 5 bases; J trimming: 4 bases; junction bases outside the gene matches: 6. The CDR3 length is 14 residues. Looked up from germline, CDR1 is SEHNR and CDR2 is FQNEAQ (reference sequence). The CDR3 region has the DNA TGTGCCAGCAGCCGGCAGGGGGCGATCACTGAAGCTTTCTTT. This translates into CASSRQGAITEAFF.

V gene TRBV6-6 combines with J gene TRBJ1-3; TRBD1 matches at 12 bases. The V and J ends lost 7 bases and 4 bases, in that order; junction bases with no gene match: 5. Germline V gene data show CDR1 as MNHNY and CDR2 as SVGAGI (reference sequence). There are 15 residues in the CDR3. CDR3 nucleotide sequence: TGTGCCAGCAAGGGACAGGGGGCCACGGGAAACACCATATATTTT. Translation gives CASKGQGATGNTIYF.